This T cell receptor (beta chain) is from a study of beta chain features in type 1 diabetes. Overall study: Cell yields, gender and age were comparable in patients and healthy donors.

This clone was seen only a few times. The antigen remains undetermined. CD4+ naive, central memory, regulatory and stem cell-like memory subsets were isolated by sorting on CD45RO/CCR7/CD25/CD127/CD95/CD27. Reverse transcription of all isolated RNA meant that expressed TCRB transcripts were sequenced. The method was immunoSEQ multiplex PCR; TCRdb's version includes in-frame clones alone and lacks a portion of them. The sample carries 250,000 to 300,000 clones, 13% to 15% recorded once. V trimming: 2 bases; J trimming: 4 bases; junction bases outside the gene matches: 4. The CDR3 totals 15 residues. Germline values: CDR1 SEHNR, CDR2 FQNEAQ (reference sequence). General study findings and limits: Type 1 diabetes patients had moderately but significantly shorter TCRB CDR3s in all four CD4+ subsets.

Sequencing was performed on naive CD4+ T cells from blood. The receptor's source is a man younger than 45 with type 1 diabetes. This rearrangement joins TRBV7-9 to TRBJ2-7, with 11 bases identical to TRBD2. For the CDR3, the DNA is TGTGCCAGCAGCTTACCGACTAGCGGGAAGTACGAGCAGTACTTC. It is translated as CASSLPTSGKYEQYF.